Described below is a single T cell receptor (beta chain) sequence and its context. This entry comes from a study of shared clonotypes between healthy human individuals. The wider study: Donors, aged 18 to 49, were a couple of women and three men.

With 3 bases removed from V and 2 bases from J, the gap between germline ends came to 8 bases. The V gene's germline CDR1 is SGHAT and CDR2 FQNNGV. The CDR3 length is 13 residues. Profiled with immunoSEQ multiplex PCR; TCRdb holds only in-frame clones, not every one. Of roughly 640,000 clones in the sample, roughly 97% are singletons; the top ten hold 0.057%. This receptor was obtained from a young woman in good health. Sample: naive CD4+ T cells sorted from blood. Subset of the sample: CD45RA+ positively selected. The V gene is TRBV11-2, the J gene TRBJ2-7; no clear D. This CDR3 reads CASSFPVPYEQYF. CDR3 in DNA: TGTGCCAGCAGCTTCCCCGTCCCCTACGAGCAGTACTTC.